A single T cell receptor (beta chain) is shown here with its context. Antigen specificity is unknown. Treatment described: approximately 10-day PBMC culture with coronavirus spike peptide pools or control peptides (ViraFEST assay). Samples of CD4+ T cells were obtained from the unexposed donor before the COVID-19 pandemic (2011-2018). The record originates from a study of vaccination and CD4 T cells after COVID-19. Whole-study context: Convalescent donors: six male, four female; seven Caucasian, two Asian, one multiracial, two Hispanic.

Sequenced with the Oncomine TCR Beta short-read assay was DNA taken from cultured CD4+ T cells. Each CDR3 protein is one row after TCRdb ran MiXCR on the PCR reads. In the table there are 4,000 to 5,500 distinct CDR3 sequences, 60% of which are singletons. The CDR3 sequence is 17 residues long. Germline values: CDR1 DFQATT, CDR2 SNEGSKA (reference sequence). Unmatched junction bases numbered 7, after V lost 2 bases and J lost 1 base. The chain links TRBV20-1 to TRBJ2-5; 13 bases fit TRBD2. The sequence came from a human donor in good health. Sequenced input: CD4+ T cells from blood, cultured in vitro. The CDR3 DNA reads TGCAGTGCTAGACGACCCGGACTAGCGGGGGCCCAAGAGACCCAGTACTTC. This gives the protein CSARRPGLAGAQETQYF.